This T cell receptor (beta chain) was recovered during a study of response to subunit inactivated influenza vaccine. TCRdb processed the RT-PCR reads anew with MiXCR; each CDR3 protein has one entry. Of over 800,000 distinct CDR3 sequences listed, 21% are singletons. The ends were cut back, 7 bases at V and 0 bases at J, with 12 bases in the middle. The CDR3 sequence is 15 residues long. Whole-study results and caveats: Each seasonal influenza vaccination, the authors suggested, recruits few new T cells.

To note about this clonotype: What it binds is not known.

The sample was PBMCs from blood, taken roughly 5 days after vaccination. The sequence was obtained from a man aged 45-60 years who received an inactivated influenza vaccine. The rearrangement uses TRBV12-3 or TRBV12-4 and TRBJ1-4; no firm D call. The CDR3 is CASTPGLSTNEKLFF. DNA of the CDR3: TGTGCCAGCACGCCTGGACTGTCAACTAATGAAAAACTGTTTTTT.